This T cell receptor beta chain stems from a study of blood T cell repertoires in COVID-19. Overall study context: Specimens from acute and convalescent COVID-19 originated in the United States, Italy and Spain. Sources were T cells, B-cell-depleted T cells, or PBMCs; the material itself was cDNA or gDNA.

Source study methods: Amplification from reference gene primers served as the basis for estimated nucleated cell counts. TCRdb's copy holds only in-frame clones and misses some; the assay was immunoSEQ multiplex PCR. V, J and clone size are those of that table, while D and trimming were read from the DNA. The sample consists of about 180,000 clones, 86% of them appearing once. Per the germline V gene, CDR1 is MNHEY and CDR2 is SVGAGI. Trimming cost V 7 bases and J 1 base, with 14 bases left between them. The CDR3 loop spans 15 amino acids. Sequences were obtained from peripheral blood. The genes are TRBV6-5 and TRBJ1-3; D remains ambiguous. The TCR was taken from a man between 50 and 59 years old with active or convalescent COVID-19. The CDR3 DNA reads as TGTGCCAGCAATGGTGGCTCTTTATCTGGAAACACCATATATTTT. Translation: CASNGGSLSGNTIYF.